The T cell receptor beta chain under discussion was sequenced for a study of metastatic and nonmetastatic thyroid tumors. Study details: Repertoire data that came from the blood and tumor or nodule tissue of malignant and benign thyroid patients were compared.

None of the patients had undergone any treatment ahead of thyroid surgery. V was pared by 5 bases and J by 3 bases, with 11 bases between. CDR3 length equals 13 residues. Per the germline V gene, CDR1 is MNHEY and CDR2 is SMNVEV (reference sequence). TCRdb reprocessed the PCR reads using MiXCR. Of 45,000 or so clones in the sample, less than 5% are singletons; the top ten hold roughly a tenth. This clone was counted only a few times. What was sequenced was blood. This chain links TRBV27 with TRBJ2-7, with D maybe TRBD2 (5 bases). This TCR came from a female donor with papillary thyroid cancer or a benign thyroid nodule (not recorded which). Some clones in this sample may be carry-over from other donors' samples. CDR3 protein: CASSPGVDYEQYF. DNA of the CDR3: TGTGCCAGCAGTCCCGGGGTCGACTACGAGCAGTACTTC.